This TCR beta chain was captured in a study of technical replicates of blood from several donors. V gave up 3 bases and J gave up 7 bases, with 10 bases separating them. The CDR3 extends over 14 amino acids. Germline CDR1 LNHDA, CDR2 SQIVND (reference sequence). The assay was immunoSEQ multiplex PCR, and TCRdb's table has in-frame clones only and misses some. Of under 95,000 clones listed, around 96% are singletons. What was sequenced was T cells isolated from PBMCs. The rearrangement links TRBV19 to TRBJ1-6; D unclear. The sequence was collected from a human donor in good health. The CDR3 sequence is CASSMRVGNSPLHF. In DNA form, the CDR3 reads TGTGCCAGTAGTATGAGGGTAGGGAATTCACCCCTCCACTTT.